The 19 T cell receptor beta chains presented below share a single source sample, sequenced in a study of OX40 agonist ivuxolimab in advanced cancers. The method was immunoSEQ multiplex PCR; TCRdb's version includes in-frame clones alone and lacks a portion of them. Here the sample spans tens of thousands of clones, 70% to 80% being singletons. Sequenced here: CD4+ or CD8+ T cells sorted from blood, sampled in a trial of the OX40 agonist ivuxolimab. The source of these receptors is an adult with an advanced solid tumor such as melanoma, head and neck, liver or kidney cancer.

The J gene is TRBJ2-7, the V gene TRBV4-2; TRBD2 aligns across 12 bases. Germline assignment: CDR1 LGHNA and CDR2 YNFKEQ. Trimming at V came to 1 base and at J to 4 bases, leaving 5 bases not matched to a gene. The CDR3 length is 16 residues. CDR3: CASSQGLAGANYEQYF. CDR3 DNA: TGTGCCAGCAGCCAAGGACTAGCGGGGGCGAATTACGAGCAGTACTTC.

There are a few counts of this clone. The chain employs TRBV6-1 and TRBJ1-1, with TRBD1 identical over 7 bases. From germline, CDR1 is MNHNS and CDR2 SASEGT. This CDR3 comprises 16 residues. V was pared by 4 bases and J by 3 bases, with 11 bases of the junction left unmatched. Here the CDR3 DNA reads TGTGCCAGCAGTGGGACCCTGACAGGGTTTCACACTGAAGCTTTCTTT. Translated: CASSGTLTGFHTEAFF.

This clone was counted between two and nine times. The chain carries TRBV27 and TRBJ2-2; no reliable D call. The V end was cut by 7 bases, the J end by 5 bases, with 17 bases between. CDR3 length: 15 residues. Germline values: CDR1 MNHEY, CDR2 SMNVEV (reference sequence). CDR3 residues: CASTPNPVLTGELFF. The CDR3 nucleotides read TGTGCCAGCACCCCGAACCCGGTTTTAACCGGGGAGCTGTTTTTT.

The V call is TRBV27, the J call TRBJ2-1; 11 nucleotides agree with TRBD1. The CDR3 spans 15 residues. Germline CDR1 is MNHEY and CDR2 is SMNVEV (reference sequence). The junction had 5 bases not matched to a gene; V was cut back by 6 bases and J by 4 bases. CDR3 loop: CASSSWDRGYNEQFF. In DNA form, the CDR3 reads TGTGCCAGCAGCTCCTGGGACAGGGGGTACAATGAGCAGTTCTTC.

DNA of the CDR3: TGTGCCAGTAGAGACTTGAGGGTCCGAAACACTGAAGCTTTCTTT. Its protein is CASRDLRVRNTEAFF. This chain uses TRBV19 with TRBJ1-1; D remains ambiguous. The V end lost 6 bases, the J end lost 2 bases, and 16 bases lay between the germline ends. This CDR3 is 15 amino acids long. Germline V gene sequence: CDR1 LNHDA, CDR2 SQIVND (reference sequence).

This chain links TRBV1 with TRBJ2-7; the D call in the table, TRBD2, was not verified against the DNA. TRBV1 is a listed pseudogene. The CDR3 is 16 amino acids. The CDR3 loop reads CTSSRPTAGDTYEQYF. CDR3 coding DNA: TGCACCAGCAGCCGCCCTACCGCGGGGGATACCTACGAGCAGTACTTC.

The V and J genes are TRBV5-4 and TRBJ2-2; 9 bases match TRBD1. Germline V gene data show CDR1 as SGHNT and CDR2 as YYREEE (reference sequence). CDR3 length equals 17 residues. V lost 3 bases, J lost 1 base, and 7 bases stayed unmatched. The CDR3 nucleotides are TGTGCCAGCAGCTGGGGCCCGGGACAGGGGAACACCGGGGAGCTGTTTTTT. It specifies CASSWGPGQGNTGELFF.

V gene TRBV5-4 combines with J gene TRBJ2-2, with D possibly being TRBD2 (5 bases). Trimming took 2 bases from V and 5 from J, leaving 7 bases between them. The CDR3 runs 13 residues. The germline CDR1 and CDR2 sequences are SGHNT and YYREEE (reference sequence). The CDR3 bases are TGTGCCAGCAGCTTTAGAGGGACCGGGGAGCTGTTTTTT. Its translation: CASSFRGTGELFF. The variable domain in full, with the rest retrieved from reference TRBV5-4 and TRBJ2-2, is ETGVTQSPTHLIKTRGQQVTLRCSSQSGHNTVSWYQQALGQGPQFIFQYYREEENGRGNFPPRFSGLQFPNYSSELNVNALELDDSALYLCASSFRGTGELFFGEGSRLTVL.

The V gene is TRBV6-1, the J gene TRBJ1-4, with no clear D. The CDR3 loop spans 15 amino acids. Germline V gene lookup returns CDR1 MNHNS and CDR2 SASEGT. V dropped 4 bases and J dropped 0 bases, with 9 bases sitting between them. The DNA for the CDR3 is TGTGCCAGCAGTGCCCAGGCAGCAACTAATGAAAAACTGTTTTTT. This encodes CASSAQAATNEKLFF.

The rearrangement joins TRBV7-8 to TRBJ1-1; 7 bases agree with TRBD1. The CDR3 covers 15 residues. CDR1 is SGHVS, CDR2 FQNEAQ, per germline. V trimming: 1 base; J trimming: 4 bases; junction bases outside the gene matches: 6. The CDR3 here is CASSLVGQVITEAFF. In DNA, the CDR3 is TGTGCCAGCAGCTTAGTCGGACAGGTTATCACTGAAGCTTTCTTT.

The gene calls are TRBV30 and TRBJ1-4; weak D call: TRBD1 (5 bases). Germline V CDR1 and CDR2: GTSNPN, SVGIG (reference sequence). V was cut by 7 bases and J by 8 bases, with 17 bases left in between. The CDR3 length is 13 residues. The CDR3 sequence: CAFYLTPGEKLFF. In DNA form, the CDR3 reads TGTGCCTTCTACCTAACCCCAGGGGAAAAACTGTTTTTT. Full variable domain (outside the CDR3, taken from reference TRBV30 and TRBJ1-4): SQTIHQWPATLVQPVGSPLSLECTVEGTSNPNLYWYRQAAGRGLQLLFYSVGIGQISSEVPQNLSASRPQDRQFILSSKKLLLSDSGFYLCAFYLTPGEKLFFGSGTQLSVL.

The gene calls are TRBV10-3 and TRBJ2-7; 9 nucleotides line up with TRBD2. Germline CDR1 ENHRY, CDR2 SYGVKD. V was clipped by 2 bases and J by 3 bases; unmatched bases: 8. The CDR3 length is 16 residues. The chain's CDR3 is CAISENGLAGIYEQYF. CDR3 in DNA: TGTGCCATCAGTGAGAATGGGCTAGCGGGGATCTACGAGCAGTACTTC.

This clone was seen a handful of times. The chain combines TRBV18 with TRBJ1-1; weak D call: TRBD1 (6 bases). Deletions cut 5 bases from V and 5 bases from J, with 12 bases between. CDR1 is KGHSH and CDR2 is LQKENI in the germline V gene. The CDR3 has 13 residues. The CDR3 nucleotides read TGTGCCAGCTCATTTTCAGGGGAGACTGAAGCTTTCTTT. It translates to CASSFSGETEAFF.

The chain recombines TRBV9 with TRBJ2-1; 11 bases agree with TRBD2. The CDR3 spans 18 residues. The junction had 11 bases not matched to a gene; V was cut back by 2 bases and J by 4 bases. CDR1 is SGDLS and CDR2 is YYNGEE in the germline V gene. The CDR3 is CASSVDSGGAVRYNEQFF. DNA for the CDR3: TGTGCCAGCAGCGTTGATAGCGGGGGGGCCGTTAGATACAATGAGCAGTTCTTC.

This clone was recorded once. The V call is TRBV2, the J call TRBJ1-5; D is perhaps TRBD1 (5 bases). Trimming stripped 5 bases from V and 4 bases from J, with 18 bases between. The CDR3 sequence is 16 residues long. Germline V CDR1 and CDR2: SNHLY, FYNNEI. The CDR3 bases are TGTGCCAGCAGTCAGGAGGGGTTGGGTTGGAATCAGCCCCAGCATTTT. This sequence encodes CASSQEGLGWNQPQHF.

This CDR3 is CASSQEGRGGSTDTQYF. CDR3 bases: TGTGCCAGCAGCCAAGAAGGGCGCGGGGGGTCCACAGATACGCAGTATTTT. This chain connects TRBV4-2 to TRBJ2-3, with 8 bases that match TRBD2. Germline CDR1 and CDR2: LGHNA and YNFKEQ. V trimming: 0 bases; J trimming: 2 bases; junction bases outside the gene matches: 7. This CDR3 region has 17 residues.

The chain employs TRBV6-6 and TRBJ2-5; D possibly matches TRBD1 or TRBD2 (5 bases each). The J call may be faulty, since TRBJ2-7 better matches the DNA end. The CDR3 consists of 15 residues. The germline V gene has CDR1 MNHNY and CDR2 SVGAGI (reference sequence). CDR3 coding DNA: TGTGCCACCAAGACGGGTGGGGGAGTGGCCTACGAGCAGTACTTC. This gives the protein CATKTGGGVAYEQYF.

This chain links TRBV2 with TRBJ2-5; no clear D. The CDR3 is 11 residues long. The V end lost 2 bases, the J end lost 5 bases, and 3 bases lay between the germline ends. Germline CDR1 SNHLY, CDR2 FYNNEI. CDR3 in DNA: TGTGCCAGCAGTGAATGGGAGACCCAGTACTTC. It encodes CASSEWETQYF.

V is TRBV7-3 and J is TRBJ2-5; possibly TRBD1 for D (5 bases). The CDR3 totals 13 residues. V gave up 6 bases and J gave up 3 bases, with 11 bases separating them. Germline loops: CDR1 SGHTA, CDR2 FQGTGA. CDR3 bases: TGTGCCAGCAGAGGGCAGGGAAAAGAGACCCAGTACTTC. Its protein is CASRGQGKETQYF.